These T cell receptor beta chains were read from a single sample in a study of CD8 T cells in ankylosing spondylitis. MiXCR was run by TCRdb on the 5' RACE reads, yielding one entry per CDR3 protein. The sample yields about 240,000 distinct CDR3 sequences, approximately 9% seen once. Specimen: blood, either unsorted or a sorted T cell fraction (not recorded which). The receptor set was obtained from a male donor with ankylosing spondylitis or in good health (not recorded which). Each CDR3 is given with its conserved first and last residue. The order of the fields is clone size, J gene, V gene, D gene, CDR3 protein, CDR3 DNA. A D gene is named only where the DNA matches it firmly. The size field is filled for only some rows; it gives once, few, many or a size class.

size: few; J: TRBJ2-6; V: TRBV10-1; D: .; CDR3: CASSPGPGANVLTF; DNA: TGCGCCAGCAGTCCGGGACCCGGGGCCAACGTCCTGACTTTC
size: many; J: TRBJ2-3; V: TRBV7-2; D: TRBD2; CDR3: CASSPGGGHTQYF; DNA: TGTGCCAGCAGCCCCGGCGGGGGGCATACGCAGTATTTT
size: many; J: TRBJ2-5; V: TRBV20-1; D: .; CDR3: CSARDGATVETQYF; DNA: TGCAGTGCTAGAGATGGTGCGACAGTGGAGACCCAGTACTTC
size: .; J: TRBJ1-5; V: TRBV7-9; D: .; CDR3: CASSLADRRYGNQPQHF; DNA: TGTGCCAGCAGCTTAGCGGACCGTCGTTATGGCAATCAGCCCCAGCATTTT
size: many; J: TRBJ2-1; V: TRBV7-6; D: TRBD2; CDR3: CASSLAGGRYNEQFF; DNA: TGTGCCAGCAGCTTAGCGGGGGGGAGATACAATGAGCAGTTCTTC
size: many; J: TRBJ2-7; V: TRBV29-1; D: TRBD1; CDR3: CSVWTGTYEQYF; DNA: TGCAGCGTGTGGACAGGCACCTACGAGCAGTACTTC
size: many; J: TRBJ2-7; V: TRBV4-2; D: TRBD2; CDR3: CASSTGEGIGDEQYF; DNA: TGTGCCAGCAGCACGGGGGAGGGTATTGGTGACGAGCAGTACTTC
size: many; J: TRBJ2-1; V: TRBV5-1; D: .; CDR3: CASSPPTSYNEQFF; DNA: TGCGCCAGCAGCCCCCCCACCTCCTACAATGAGCAGTTCTTC
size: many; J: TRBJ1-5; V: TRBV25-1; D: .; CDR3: CASSDGQGGQPQHF; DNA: TGTGCCAGCAGTGATGGGCAGGGTGGCCAGCCCCAGCATTTT
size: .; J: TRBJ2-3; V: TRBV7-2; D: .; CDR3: CASSPGGTGTQYF; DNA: TGTGCCAGCAGCCCCGGGGGCACAGGTACGCAGTATTTT
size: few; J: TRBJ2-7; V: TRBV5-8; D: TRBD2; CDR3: CASSLASTSGRAYEQYF; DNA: TGTGCCAGCAGCTTGGCTTCTACTAGCGGGAGGGCCTACGAGCAGTACTTC
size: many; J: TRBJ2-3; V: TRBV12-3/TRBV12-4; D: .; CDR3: CASSRSSVLTDTQYF; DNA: TGTGCCAGCAGCCGTTCTTCGGTCCTCACAGATACGCAGTATTTT
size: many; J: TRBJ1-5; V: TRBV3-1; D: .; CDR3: CASSQDLRRPQHF; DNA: TGTGCCAGCAGCCAAGATCTGAGGCGGCCCCAGCATTTT
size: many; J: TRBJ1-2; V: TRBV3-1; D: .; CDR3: CASSQVGGYGYTF; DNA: TGTGCCAGCAGCCAAGTAGGAGGCTATGGCTACACCTTC
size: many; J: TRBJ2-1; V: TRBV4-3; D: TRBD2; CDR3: CASSQERRLAGHNEQFF; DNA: TGCGCCAGCAGCCAAGAGAGGAGACTAGCGGGTCACAATGAGCAGTTCTTC
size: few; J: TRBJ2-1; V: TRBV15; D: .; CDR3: CATSRVAKVREWNEQFF; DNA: TGTGCCACCAGCAGAGTAGCGAAGGTTAGGGAGTGGAATGAGCAGTTCTTC
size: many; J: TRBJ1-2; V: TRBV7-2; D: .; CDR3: CASSSDRANYGYTF; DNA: TGTGCCAGCAGCTCGGACAGAGCTAACTATGGCTACACCTTC
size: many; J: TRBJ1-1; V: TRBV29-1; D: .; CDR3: CSAAGYNTEAFF; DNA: TGCAGCGCGGCGGGGTACAACACTGAAGCTTTCTTT
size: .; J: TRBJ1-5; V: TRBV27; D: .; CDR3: CASSLLGDLNQPQHF; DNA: TGTGCCAGCAGTTTATTAGGGGATCTCAATCAGCCCCAGCATTTT
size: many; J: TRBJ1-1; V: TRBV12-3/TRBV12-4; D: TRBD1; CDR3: CASTPTGGTEAFF; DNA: TGTGCCAGCACCCCGACAGGGGGCACTGAAGCTTTCTTT
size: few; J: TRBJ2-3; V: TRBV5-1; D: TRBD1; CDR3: CASSLADRGRGDTQYF; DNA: TGCGCCAGCAGCTTGGCCGACAGGGGGCGCGGAGATACGCAGTATTTT
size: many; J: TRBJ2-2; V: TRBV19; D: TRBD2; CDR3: CASSIGGRGTGELFF; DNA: TGTGCCAGTAGTATAGGCGGGAGAGGCACCGGGGAGCTGTTTTTT
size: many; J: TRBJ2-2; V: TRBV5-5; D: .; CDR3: CASSLRADNTGELFF; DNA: TGTGCCAGCAGCTTGCGAGCGGACAACACCGGGGAGCTGTTTTTT
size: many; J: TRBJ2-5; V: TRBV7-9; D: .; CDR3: CASSLSAPQETQYF; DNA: TGTGCCAGCAGCCTTTCAGCGCCGCAAGAGACCCAGTACTTC
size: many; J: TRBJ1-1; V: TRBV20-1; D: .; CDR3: CSASGRLNTEAFF; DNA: TGCAGTGCTAGTGGACGGTTGAACACTGAAGCTTTCTTT
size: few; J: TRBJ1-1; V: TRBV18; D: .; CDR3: CASSSGRTTEAFF; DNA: TGTGCCAGCTCGTCTGGTCGCACCACTGAAGCTTTCTTT
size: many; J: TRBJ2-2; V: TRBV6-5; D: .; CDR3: CASSQTGELFF; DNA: TGTGCCAGCAGCCAGACCGGGGAGCTGTTTTTT
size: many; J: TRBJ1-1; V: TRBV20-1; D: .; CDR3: CSASDTGNTEAFF; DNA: TGCAGTGCTAGCGATACAGGGAACACTGAAGCTTTCTTT
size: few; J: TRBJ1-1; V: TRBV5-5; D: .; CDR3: CASSRSQGSGMNTEAFF; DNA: TGTGCCAGCAGCCGGAGTCAGGGTTCTGGGATGAACACTGAAGCTTTCTTT
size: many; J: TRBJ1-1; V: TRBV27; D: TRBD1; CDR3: CASHGQGPTEAFF; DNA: TGTGCCAGTCACGGACAGGGTCCCACTGAAGCTTTCTTT
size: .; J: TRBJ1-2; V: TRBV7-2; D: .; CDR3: CASSSTWDIYGYTF; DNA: TGTGCCAGCAGCTCAACGTGGGACATTTATGGCTACACCTTC
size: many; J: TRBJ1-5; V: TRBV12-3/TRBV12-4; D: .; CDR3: CASTSADSNQPQHF; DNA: TGTGCCAGCACCTCAGCTGATAGCAATCAGCCCCAGCATTTT
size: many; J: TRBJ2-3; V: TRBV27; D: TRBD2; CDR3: CASSLSPHASGGPGVDTQYF; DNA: TGTGCCAGCAGTTTATCCCCGCATGCTAGCGGGGGTCCTGGGGTAGATACGCAGTATTTT
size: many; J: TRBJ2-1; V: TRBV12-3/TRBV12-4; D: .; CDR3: CASSLVEEQFF; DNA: TGTGCCAGCAGTTTAGTAGAAGAGCAGTTCTTC
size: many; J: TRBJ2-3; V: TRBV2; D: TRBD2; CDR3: CASSGLAGERSTDTQYF; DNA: TGTGCCAGCAGTGGACTAGCGGGGGAGAGAAGCACAGATACGCAGTATTTT
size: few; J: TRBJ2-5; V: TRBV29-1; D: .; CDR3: CSVVTGGRGQETQYF; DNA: TGCAGCGTTGTAACGGGCGGCAGGGGCCAAGAGACCCAGTACTTC
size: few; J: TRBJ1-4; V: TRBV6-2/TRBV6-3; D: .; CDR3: CASSYGTRNEKLFF; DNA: TGTGCCAGCAGTTACGGGACAAGAAATGAAAAACTGTTTTTT
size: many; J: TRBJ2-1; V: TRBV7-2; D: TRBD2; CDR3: CASSLGLAGLNEQFF; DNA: TGTGCCAGCAGCCTTGGACTAGCGGGGCTCAATGAGCAGTTCTTC
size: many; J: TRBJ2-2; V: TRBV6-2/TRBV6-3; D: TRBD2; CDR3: CASTPPGLAGLNTGELFF; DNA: TGTGCCAGCACCCCCCCGGGTCTAGCGGGATTGAACACCGGGGAGCTGTTTTTT
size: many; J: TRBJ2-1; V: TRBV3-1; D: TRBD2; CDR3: CASSHPRTSGVNEQFF; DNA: TGTGCCAGCAGCCACCCCAGGACTAGCGGGGTAAATGAGCAGTTCTTC
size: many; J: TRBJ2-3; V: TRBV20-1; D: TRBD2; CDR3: CSARDQREGNADTQYF; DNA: TGCAGTGCTAGAGACCAGCGGGAGGGAAACGCAGATACGCAGTATTTT
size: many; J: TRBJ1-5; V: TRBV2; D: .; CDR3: CASSEINQPQHF; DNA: TGTGCCAGCAGTGAAATAAATCAGCCCCAGCATTTT
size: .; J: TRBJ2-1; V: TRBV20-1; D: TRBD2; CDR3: CSARDVSGSPPYNEQFF; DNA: TGCAGTGCTAGAGACGTTAGCGGGAGTCCCCCCTACAATGAGCAGTTCTTC
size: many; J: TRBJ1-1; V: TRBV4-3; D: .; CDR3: CASSQGPHLGMNTEAFF; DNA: TGCGCCAGCAGCCAAGGACCCCACCTAGGGATGAACACTGAAGCTTTCTTT
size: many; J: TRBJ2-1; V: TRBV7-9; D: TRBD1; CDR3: CASSPGFRTGVHNEQFF; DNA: TGTGCCAGCAGCCCGGGTTTCCGGACAGGGGTACACAATGAGCAGTTCTTC
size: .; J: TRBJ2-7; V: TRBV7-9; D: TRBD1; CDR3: CASSPRTGSTYELYF; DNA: TGTGCCAGCAGCCCAAGGACAGGGTCAACCTACGAGCTGTACTTC
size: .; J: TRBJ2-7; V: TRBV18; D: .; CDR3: CASSPSGSGRSYYEQYF; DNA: TGTGCCAGCTCACCATCTGGGTCGGGGAGGTCCTACTACGAGCAGTACTTC
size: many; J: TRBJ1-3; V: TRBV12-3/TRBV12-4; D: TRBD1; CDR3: CASSGTVLSGNTIYF; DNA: TGTGCCAGCAGTGGGACAGTCCTCTCTGGAAACACCATATATTTT
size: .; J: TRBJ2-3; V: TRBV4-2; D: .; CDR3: CASSQDHKPSSTDTQYF; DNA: TGTGCCAGCAGCCAAGATCACAAGCCATCTAGCACAGATACGCAGTATTTT
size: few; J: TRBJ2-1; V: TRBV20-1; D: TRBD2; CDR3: CSLGLAGGPEQFF; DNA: TGCAGTCTGGGACTAGCGGGAGGCCCGGAGCAGTTCTTC